A selection of T cell receptor beta chains follows, all from one sample in a study of control samples from healthy donors and cancer patients. Profiled with immunoSEQ multiplex PCR; TCRdb holds only in-frame clones, not every one. The sample lists roughly 40,000 clones, around 90% occurring once. The source material was blood. The receptors derive from a woman between 50 and 59 years old in good health. Each CDR3 is given with its conserved first and last residue. D genes are given only for firm matches. Size tells how often a clone was seen (once, few, many) or the class of an expanded clone, and some rows leave it out.

j_call: TRBJ2-1
v_call: TRBV29-1
clone_size: once
d_call: TRBD2
cdr3_aa: CSVGWAGDEQFF
cdr3_nt: TGCAGCGTTGGATGGGCGGGAGATGAGCAGTTCTTC

j_call: TRBJ1-4
v_call: TRBV28
clone_size: -
d_call: -
cdr3_aa: CASSPPGVADEKLFF
cdr3_nt: TGTGCCAGCAGTCCGCCAGGTGTGGCCGATGAAAAACTGTTTTTT

j_call: TRBJ2-1
v_call: TRBV20-1
clone_size: -
d_call: -
cdr3_aa: CSATRGGEQFF
cdr3_nt: TGCAGTGCAACCAGGGGGGGGGAGCAGTTCTTC

j_call: TRBJ1-1
v_call: TRBV7-9
clone_size: -
d_call: -
cdr3_aa: CASSSGRTEAFF
cdr3_nt: TGTGCCAGCAGCTCGGGACGCACTGAAGCTTTCTTT

j_call: TRBJ2-3
v_call: TRBV9
clone_size: -
d_call: -
cdr3_aa: CASSLLPSNRDLDTQYF
cdr3_nt: TGTGCCAGCAGCCTCCTTCCTTCAAACAGGGATTTGGATACGCAGTATTTT

j_call: TRBJ1-1
v_call: TRBV7-2
clone_size: -
d_call: -
cdr3_aa: CASSSSPIGVNTEAFF
cdr3_nt: TGTGCCAGCAGCTCTAGCCCGATCGGGGTAAACACTGAAGCTTTCTTT

j_call: TRBJ1-1
v_call: TRBV5-1
clone_size: -
d_call: -
cdr3_aa: CASSRGDVMNTEAFF
cdr3_nt: TGCGCCAGCAGCCGAGGGGACGTGATGAACACTGAAGCTTTCTTT

j_call: TRBJ1-5
v_call: TRBV25-1
clone_size: -
d_call: TRBD1
cdr3_aa: CASPLLGQSKTQHF
cdr3_nt: TGTGCCAGCCCCTTGCTGGGACAGTCAAAGACCCAGCATTTT

j_call: TRBJ1-2
v_call: TRBV24-1
clone_size: -
d_call: -
cdr3_aa: CATSDPQGQKNGYTF
cdr3_nt: TGTGCCACCAGTGATCCCCAGGGGCAGAAGAATGGCTACACCTTC

j_call: TRBJ1-1
v_call: TRBV5-4
clone_size: -
d_call: TRBD1
cdr3_aa: CASTHPGGTGGGGTEAFF
cdr3_nt: TGTGCCAGCACCCACCCGGGAGGGACAGGGGGCGGTGGCACTGAAGCTTTCTTT

j_call: TRBJ2-5
v_call: TRBV19
clone_size: -
d_call: -
cdr3_aa: CASSGILGETQYF
cdr3_nt: TGTGCCAGTTCCGGGATCCTGGGCGAGACCCAGTACTTC

j_call: TRBJ1-2
v_call: TRBV9
clone_size: -
d_call: TRBD1
cdr3_aa: CASSAHRDRLHGYTF
cdr3_nt: TGTGCCAGCAGCGCACACCGGGACAGGCTGCATGGCTACACCTTC

j_call: TRBJ2-7
v_call: TRBV15
clone_size: -
d_call: -
cdr3_aa: CATSRVGHLLGRFPEQYF
cdr3_nt: TGTGCCACCAGCAGAGTAGGGCATCTTTTAGGGAGGTTCCCCGAGCAGTACTTC

j_call: TRBJ1-5
v_call: TRBV4-1
clone_size: -
d_call: TRBD1
cdr3_aa: CASSQGTASSNQPQHF
cdr3_nt: TGCGCCAGCAGCCAGGGGACAGCTTCTAGCAATCAGCCCCAGCATTTT

j_call: TRBJ2-3
v_call: TRBV5-1
clone_size: -
d_call: -
cdr3_aa: CASSWGADTQYF
cdr3_nt: TGCGCCAGCAGCTGGGGAGCAGATACGCAGTATTTT

j_call: TRBJ2-7
v_call: TRBV14
clone_size: -
d_call: -
cdr3_aa: CASSQDAVEGREQYF
cdr3_nt: TGTGCCAGCAGCCAAGATGCGGTGGAGGGTCGCGAGCAGTACTTC

j_call: TRBJ1-2
v_call: TRBV7-3
clone_size: -
d_call: TRBD1
cdr3_aa: CASSPGPGQGARNGYTF
cdr3_nt: TGTGCCAGCAGCCCCGGCCCGGGACAGGGGGCGCGTAATGGCTACACCTTC

j_call: TRBJ2-3
v_call: TRBV5-4
clone_size: -
d_call: -
cdr3_aa: CAIVVQGTDTQYF
cdr3_nt: TGTGCCATCGTTGTACAGGGAACAGATACGCAGTATTTT

j_call: TRBJ1-4
v_call: TRBV7-9
clone_size: -
d_call: -
cdr3_aa: CASSRPGSDPNEKLFF
cdr3_nt: TGTGCCAGCAGCCGACCCGGTTCAGACCCAAATGAAAAACTGTTTTTT

j_call: TRBJ1-5
v_call: TRBV15
clone_size: -
d_call: -
cdr3_aa: CATTNGNQPQHF
cdr3_nt: TGTGCCACCACGAATGGCAATCAGCCCCAGCATTTT

j_call: TRBJ1-1
v_call: TRBV12-3/TRBV12-4
clone_size: -
d_call: TRBD1
cdr3_aa: CASSPGQGSEAFF
cdr3_nt: TGTGCCAGCAGCCCTGGACAGGGATCTGAAGCTTTCTTT

j_call: TRBJ1-1
v_call: TRBV6-2/TRBV6-3
clone_size: -
d_call: -
cdr3_aa: CASSANRERKTEAFF
cdr3_nt: TGTGCCAGCAGTGCAAACAGGGAAAGGAAAACTGAAGCTTTCTTT

j_call: TRBJ2-7
v_call: TRBV6-7
clone_size: -
d_call: -
cdr3_aa: CASSAGQPLFYEQYF
cdr3_nt: TGTGCCAGCAGTGCCGGACAGCCCTTATTCTACGAGCAGTACTTC

j_call: TRBJ1-2
v_call: TRBV6-5
clone_size: -
d_call: -
cdr3_aa: CAAGYGNRGYTF
cdr3_nt: TGTGCTGCGGGGTATGGAAATAGGGGCTACACCTTC

j_call: TRBJ2-3
v_call: TRBV11-2
clone_size: -
d_call: -
cdr3_aa: CASSPRGGDTQYF
cdr3_nt: TGTGCCAGCAGCCCTAGGGGGGGAGATACGCAGTATTTT

j_call: TRBJ2-7
v_call: TRBV6-6
clone_size: -
d_call: -
cdr3_aa: CASTQGQAINSYEQYF
cdr3_nt: TGTGCCAGCACCCAGGGGCAGGCGATTAACTCCTACGAGCAGTACTTC

j_call: TRBJ2-7
v_call: TRBV29-1
clone_size: -
d_call: TRBD1
cdr3_aa: CSVVGQEYEQYF
cdr3_nt: TGCAGCGTTGTGGGACAGGAGTACGAGCAGTACTTC

j_call: TRBJ2-7
v_call: TRBV9
clone_size: few
d_call: TRBD1
cdr3_aa: CASSGTGGAYEQYF
cdr3_nt: TGTGCCAGCAGCGGGACAGGGGGTGCCTACGAGCAGTACTTC